The 26 T cell receptor beta chains reported below all come from one sample, sequenced in a study of cytomegalovirus exposure and HLA in healthy donors. The primer mix had 60 Vbeta and 13 Jbeta primers. Method: immunoSEQ multiplex PCR; TCRdb's copy keeps in-frame clones and lacks some. The sample totals some 130,000 clones. Sequencing used PBMCs. The receptor source for this set is a woman in her sixties in good health and CMV-seronegative.

This chain joins TRBV4-2 and TRBJ2-5; D is possibly TRBD1 (6 bases). The DNA matches TRBJ2-7 better at its end, which makes the J call doubtful. Germline V lookup: CDR1 LGHNA, CDR2 YNFKEQ. This CDR3 comprises 18 residues. DNA of the CDR3: TGTGCCAGCAGCCAAGAGGCCCGCGGGTTGGGGGCTTGGAACGAGCAGTACTTC. It translates to CASSQEARGLGAWNEQYF.

V and J are TRBV28 and TRBJ2-7; 7 bases are shared with TRBD1. V trimming: 8 bases; J trimming: 0 bases; junction bases outside the gene matches: 10. The CDR3 extends over 15 amino acids. From germline, CDR1 is MDHEN and CDR2 SYDVKM. CDR3 sequence: CASGGLGQPSYEQYF. For the CDR3, the DNA is TGTGCCAGCGGTGGGTTGGGACAGCCCTCCTACGAGCAGTACTTC.

The chain recombines TRBV28 with TRBJ1-4; no firm D call. The germline gives CDR1 MDHEN, CDR2 SYDVKM. Trimming pared 7 bases from V and 6 bases from J, leaving 27 bases between. The CDR3 runs to 18 residues. DNA for the CDR3: TGTGCCAGCACCAAAAGTTGGGGTTGGGAGGTTTATGATGAAAAACTGTTTTTT. The encoded protein is CASTKSWGWEVYDEKLFF.

V usage is TRBV11-2 and J usage is TRBJ2-3; the D is unclear. Germline CDR1 SGHAT, CDR2 FQNNGV. V lost 5 bases and J 0 bases, leaving 15 bases between the germline ends. The CDR3 has 16 amino acids. CDR3 in amino acids: CASSPRFARSTDTQYF. The CDR3 region has the DNA TGTGCCAGCAGCCCCCGGTTCGCCAGGAGCACAGATACGCAGTATTTT. Variable domain in full (rest from reference TRBV11-2 and TRBJ2-3): EAGVAQSPRYKIIEKRQSVAFWCNPISGHATLYWYQQILGQGPKLLIQFQNNGVVDDSQLPKDRFSAERLKGVDSTLKIQPAKLEDSAVYLCASSPRFARSTDTQYFGPGTRLTVL.

The gene calls are TRBV11-2 and TRBJ2-1; 12 nucleotides align to TRBD2. The germline V gene encodes CDR1 SGHAT and CDR2 FQNNGV. V lost 5 bases, J lost 5 bases, and 10 bases stayed unmatched. This CDR3 contains 17 residues. In DNA, the CDR3 is TGTGCCAGCAGCCGCTACCTGGCTAGCGGGAGGGACAATGAGCAGTTCTTC. Encoded protein: CASSRYLASGRDNEQFF.

The CDR3 DNA reads as TGTGCCAGCAGTATCGGGACAGGGTTGGAACGTACGCAGTATTTT. Translation: CASSIGTGLERTQYF. The rearrangement joins TRBV27 to TRBJ2-3, with 9 bases aligning to TRBD1. Trimming removed 5 bases from V and 8 bases from J; junction bases left unmatched: 11. This CDR3 spans 15 amino acids. The germline CDR1 and CDR2 sequences are MNHEY and SMNVEV (reference sequence).

The chain recombines TRBV7-3 with TRBJ2-3; TRBD1 might be the D (6 bases). The V gene lost 2 bases and the J gene lost 0 bases, with 12 bases spanning the gap. Germline CDR1 and CDR2: SGHTA and FQGTGA. The CDR3 contains 16 residues. CDR3 in amino acids: CASSLYGTTSTDTQYF. The DNA for the CDR3 is TGTGCCAGCAGCTTATACGGGACAACTAGCACAGATACGCAGTATTTT. Looking up the rest from reference TRBV7-3 and TRBJ2-3 gives the full variable domain: GAGVSQTPSNKVTEKGKYVELRCDPISGHTALYWYRQSLGQGPEFLIYFQGTGAADDSGLPNDRFFAVRPEGSVSTLKIQRTERGDSAVYLCASSLYGTTSTDTQYFGPGTRLTVL.

The chain is built from TRBV2 and TRBJ2-5; 7 bases match TRBD1. The J call may not be correct, given that the DNA end is closer to TRBJ2-7. The CDR3 covers 11 residues. The germline V gene has CDR1 SNHLY and CDR2 FYNNEI. This CDR3 is CASRTGYEQYF. The CDR3 nucleotides are TGTGCCAGCAGGACAGGGTACGAGCAGTACTTC.

The chain carries TRBV7-3 and TRBJ1-6, with 7 bases identical to TRBD1. Losses at the gene ends were 5 bases for V and 7 bases for J; bases not matched to a gene: 5. From germline, CDR1 is SGHTA and CDR2 FQGTGA. This CDR3 has 14 amino acids. CDR3 loop: CASSPGQLNSPLHF. CDR3 DNA sequence: TGTGCCAGCAGCCCGGGACAGTTAAATTCACCCCTCCACTTT.

The chain carries TRBV25-1 and TRBJ2-5, with 8 bases fitting TRBD1. The J call may not be correct, given that the DNA end is closer to TRBJ2-7. Germline CDR1 is MGHDK and CDR2 is SYGVNS. The CDR3 sequence is 15 residues long. For the CDR3, the DNA is TGTGCCAGCAGTAACTACACAGGGGGCTCCTACGAGCAGTACTTC. It encodes CASSNYTGGSYEQYF.

The chain uses TRBV30 and TRBJ1-6; TRBD1 agrees at 8 bases. This CDR3 has 14 amino acids. The germline V gene encodes CDR1 GTSNPN and CDR2 SVGIG (reference sequence). J gave up 7 bases and V 4 bases, and 6 bases lay outside the gene matches. DNA for the CDR3: TGTGCCTGGACTTGGACAGGGACGAATTCACCCCTCCACTTT. Translation: CAWTWTGTNSPLHF.

This rearrangement joins TRBV28 to TRBJ2-5, with unresolved D. The CDR3 spans 15 residues. V lost 4 bases and J 3 bases, leaving 15 bases between the germline ends. CDR1 and CDR2 (germline): MDHEN, SYDVKM. CDR3 DNA sequence: TGTGCCAGCAGTTCTGGGTTGGCAGGCAAAGAGACCCAGTACTTC. Translated, it gives CASSSGLAGKETQYF.

The CDR3 DNA follows: TGCGCCAGCAGCTACCAGGGAGGAGACGTCCTGACTTTC. This sequence encodes CASSYQGGDVLTF. This chain connects TRBV5-1 to TRBJ2-6, with TRBD2 as a possible D gene (6 bases). Between the trimmed V and J ends, which lost 3 bases and 11 bases, there was a span of 12 bases. Looked up from germline, CDR1 is SGHRS and CDR2 is YFSETQ. The CDR3 is made up of 13 amino acids.

The chain carries TRBV9 and TRBJ2-7; TRBD2 matches 10 bases. CDR1 and CDR2 (germline): SGDLS, YYNGEE. The CDR3 length is 15 residues. The ends lost 4 bases at V and 5 bases at J; junction bases unmatched: 9. CDR3 bases: TGTGCCAGCAGCCCCCGACTAGCGGGTTCTGACGAGCAGTACTTC. Translated, it gives CASSPRLAGSDEQYF.

The CDR3 sequence: CASSQRQGLDNSPLHF. The CDR3, as DNA: TGTGCCAGCAGTCAAAGACAGGGCTTAGATAATTCACCCCTCCACTTT. The chain couples TRBV2 to TRBJ1-6; 7 positions match TRBD1. J gave up 5 bases and V 5 bases, and 9 bases lay outside the gene matches. This CDR3 has 16 amino acids. The V gene's germline CDR1 is SNHLY and CDR2 FYNNEI.

This chain joins TRBV11-2 and TRBJ1-1, with a possible D match to TRBD1 (5 bases). The ends were cut back, 3 bases at V and 4 bases at J, with 9 bases in the middle. Germline CDR1 reads SGHAT; CDR2 reads FQNNGV. The CDR3 is 13 residues long. CDR3 in amino acids: CASSLTVGTEAFF. CDR3 bases: TGTGCCAGCAGCTTGACAGTGGGCACTGAAGCTTTCTTT. Filled out from reference TRBV11-2 and TRBJ1-1, the complete variable domain reads EAGVAQSPRYKIIEKRQSVAFWCNPISGHATLYWYQQILGQGPKLLIQFQNNGVVDDSQLPKDRFSAERLKGVDSTLKIQPAKLEDSAVYLCASSLTVGTEAFFGQGTRLTVV.

The rearrangement joins TRBV4-1 to TRBJ1-1; unclear D gene. Germline V gene sequence: CDR1 MGHRA, CDR2 YSYEKL. The CDR3 covers 18 residues. With 0 bases removed from V and 4 bases from J, the gap between germline ends came to 21 bases. The CDR3 loop reads CASSQDRPFVAVGTEAFF. Here the CDR3 DNA reads TGCGCCAGCAGCCAAGATCGTCCGTTTGTAGCAGTTGGCACTGAAGCTTTCTTT.

The chain couples TRBV19 to TRBJ1-1; D might be TRBD1 (6 bases). Germline loops: CDR1 LNHDA, CDR2 SQIVND (reference sequence). The CDR3 has 13 residues. The ends were cut back, 7 bases at V and 1 base at J, with 10 bases in the middle. The CDR3 DNA is TGTGCCAGTAAGACAGGCGAGAACACTGAAGCTTTCTTT. Translation gives CASKTGENTEAFF.

This chain's CDR3 is CASSSWGLAEAETQYF. In DNA form, the CDR3 reads TGTGCCAGCAGTTCTTGGGGACTAGCGGAGGCGGAGACCCAGTACTTC. The chain combines TRBV25-1 with TRBJ2-5; TRBD2 agrees at 11 bases. The V and J ends lost 5 bases and 5 bases, in that order; junction bases with no gene match: 10. The germline CDR1 and CDR2 sequences are MGHDK and SYGVNS. CDR3 size: 16 residues.

The rearrangement uses TRBV5-1 and TRBJ2-7, with 12 bases aligning to TRBD1. The germline V gene has CDR1 SGHRS and CDR2 YFSETQ. This CDR3 has 17 amino acids. The junction had 10 bases not matched to a gene; V was cut back by 1 base and J by 5 bases. The CDR3 is CASSLIRPGQGAHEQYF. DNA of the CDR3: TGCGCCAGCAGCTTGATACGTCCGGGACAGGGGGCCCACGAGCAGTACTTC.

Written as DNA, the CDR3 is TGTGCCAGCAGTTTACAGGGACATACGCAGTATTTT. It specifies CASSLQGHTQYF. The rearrangement uses TRBV6-1 and TRBJ2-3; tentatively, D is TRBD1 (6 bases). The CDR3 loop spans 12 amino acids. Germline V CDR1 and CDR2: MNHNS, SASEGT. V was trimmed by 5 bases and J by 7 bases, leaving 10 bases between them.

The chain links TRBV7-9 to TRBJ1-3; D not resolved. Trimming stripped 11 bases from V and 0 bases from J, with 14 bases between. Germline lookup yields CDR1 SEHNR and CDR2 FQNEAQ (reference sequence). The CDR3 has 14 amino acids. CDR3 in amino acids: CAPGGQLSGNTIYF. The CDR3 nucleotides are TGTGCCCCAGGAGGGCAGCTCTCTGGAAACACCATATATTTT.

This chain's CDR3 is CASNPFTGFGYTF. The CDR3 nucleotides are TGTGCCAGCAACCCATTCACAGGGTTTGGCTACACCTTC. This chain uses TRBV7-3 with TRBJ1-2, with D perhaps TRBD1 (6 bases). Germline V gene data show CDR1 as SGHTA and CDR2 as FQGTGA. The CDR3 length is 13 residues. Trimming pared 7 bases from V and 7 bases from J, leaving 16 bases between.

The chain employs TRBV11-2 and TRBJ2-3, with D possibly TRBD2 on 5 matching bases. Germline V gives CDR1 SGHAT, CDR2 FQNNGV. The CDR3 length is 15 residues. Trimming stripped 1 base from V and 3 bases from J, with 11 bases between. The CDR3 DNA reads as TGTGCCAGCAGCTTAGTACGAGGGATTACAGATACGCAGTATTTT. This gives the protein CASSLVRGITDTQYF.

V usage is TRBV5-1 and J usage is TRBJ1-1; 10 bases are a match to TRBD1. V was clipped by 3 bases and J by 6 bases; unmatched bases: 5. Germline V gene lookup returns CDR1 SGHRS and CDR2 YFSETQ. The CDR3 has 14 residues. CDR3 amino acids: CASSYTGQGAEAFF. In nucleotides, the CDR3 is TGCGCCAGCAGCTACACAGGACAGGGGGCTGAAGCTTTCTTT. The full variable domain, completed using reference TRBV5-1 and TRBJ1-1, is KAGVTQTPRYLIKTRGQQVTLSCSPISGHRSVSWYQQTPGQGLQFLFEYFSETQRNKGNFPGRFSGRQFSNSRSEMNVSTLELGDSALYLCASSYTGQGAEAFFGQGTRLTVV.

The V gene is TRBV19, the J gene TRBJ2-5; 9 bases map to TRBD2. V was pared by 3 bases and J by 2 bases, with 4 bases of the junction left unmatched. Germline assignment: CDR1 LNHDA and CDR2 SQIVND (reference sequence). This CDR3 comprises 15 residues. The CDR3 bases are TGTGCCAGTAGTATTATTAGCGGGAGTCAAGAGACCCAGTACTTC. It translates to CASSIISGSQETQYF.